This T cell receptor beta chain was retrieved from a study of T cell responses to AZD1222 COVID-19 vaccine. Study-wide results and caveats: Possibly, clonal diversity was underestimated; donors were largely white British and included more females. There were repertoire samples only from the period after the peak T cell response. Two AZD1222 administrations were followed by greater Spike-specific TCR breadth and depth.

CDR1 is SGHRS, CDR2 YFSETQ, per germline. J gave up 2 bases and V 6 bases, and 9 bases lay outside the gene matches. This CDR3 has 15 residues. Only in-frame clones appear in the TCRdb table, and some are missing; sequencing was by immunoSEQ multiplex PCR. The table has roughly 200,000 clones, roughly 91% seen once. About this clone itself: The target antigen is unknown.

The TCR was taken from an adult who received the MenACWY meningococcal vaccine as a control. This sample comprised peripheral blood, obtained 28 days after the second dose of the MenACWY control vaccine. The chain couples TRBV5-1 to TRBJ2-3, with 7 bases that match TRBD1. In DNA form, the CDR3 reads TGCGCCAGCAACGTTAGACAGGGAGCCACAGATACGCAGTATTTT. Its translation: CASNVRQGATDTQYF.